Listed here are 14 T cell receptor beta chains from one sample, sequenced in a study of control samples from healthy donors and cancer patients. Assay used: immunoSEQ multiplex PCR; TCRdb lists only in-frame clones, some missing. Among over 150,000 clones listed, about 94% were seen once. The specimen sequenced was PBMCs. Receptors were obtained from a man aged 55 to 70 with colorectal cancer.

The V call is TRBV12-3 or TRBV12-4, the J call TRBJ1-6; D is unclear. V was clipped by 3 bases and J by 7 bases, with 4 bases between them. The CDR3 loop spans 12 amino acids. The DNA of the CDR3 is TGTGCCAGCAGTTTTGCCAATTCACCCCTCCACTTT. This sequence encodes CASSFANSPLHF.

This clone was seen a few times. The chain uses TRBV30 and TRBJ1-5; 7 bases match TRBD1. Losses at the gene ends were 2 bases for V and 4 bases for J; bases not matched to a gene: 8. The germline V gene has CDR1 GTSNPN and CDR2 SVGIG (reference sequence). The CDR3 contains 15 residues. CDR3 amino acids: CAWSPYGTDNQPQHF. The DNA for the CDR3 is TGTGCCTGGAGTCCGTACGGGACAGATAATCAGCCCCAGCATTTT.

The V gene is TRBV18, the J gene TRBJ1-2; TRBD1 agrees at 7 bases. The CDR3 loop spans 14 amino acids. Germline loops: CDR1 KGHSH, CDR2 LQKENI. V was pared by 2 bases and J by 4 bases, with 4 bases of the junction left unmatched. The CDR3 here is CASSPRGLGYGYTF. In DNA, the CDR3 is TGTGCCAGCTCACCAAGGGGGCTCGGCTATGGCTACACCTTC.

The chain recombines TRBV10-3 with TRBJ2-1; 7 nucleotides line up with TRBD2. V was clipped by 3 bases and J by 9 bases; unmatched bases: 5. CDR1 is ENHRY and CDR2 is SYGVKD in the germline V gene. This CDR3 comprises 13 residues. The CDR3 loop reads CAISEGDYGEQFF. CDR3 DNA sequence: TGTGCCATCAGTGAAGGGGACTACGGTGAGCAGTTCTTC.

The chain carries TRBV5-1 and TRBJ2-3; 10 bases map to TRBD1. Germline-derived CDR1 and CDR2 are SGHRS and YFSETQ. CDR3 length: 16 amino acids. After removal of 0 bases from V and 3 bases from J, the junction contained 4 bases not matched to a gene. The CDR3 DNA reads as TGCGCCAGCAGCTTGGAGACAGGGGGCTTGACAGATACGCAGTATTTT. Protein sequence: CASSLETGGLTDTQYF.

The chain carries TRBV7-2 and TRBJ2-1; 7 bases align to TRBD1. The length of the CDR3 is 13 residues. Germline trimming cut 8 bases from V and 9 bases from J; bases unmatched to any gene: 10. CDR1 is SGHTA and CDR2 is FQGNSA in the germline V gene. The CDR3 DNA sequence: TGTGCCAGCCAGCGGACAGGCATGGGTGAGCAGTTCTTC. Translating gives CASQRTGMGEQFF.

The chain couples TRBV30 to TRBJ1-5; D call uncertain. The CDR3 spans 17 residues. Germline V lookup: CDR1 GTSNPN, CDR2 SVGIG (reference sequence). V was trimmed by 2 bases and J by 0 bases, leaving 17 bases between them. CDR3 sequence: CAWSRQGHLYSNQPQHF. CDR3 DNA: TGTGCCTGGAGTCGACAAGGGCACCTTTATAGCAATCAGCCCCAGCATTTT.

V and J are TRBV4-1 and TRBJ2-7; possibly TRBD1 or TRBD2 for D (6 bases each). V gave up 4 bases and J gave up 7 bases, with 23 bases separating them. The CDR3 totals 16 residues. Germline loops: CDR1 MGHRA, CDR2 YSYEKL. The CDR3: CASSPRGQGPSGEQYF. CDR3 nucleotides: TGCGCCAGCAGCCCCCGGGGGCAGGGGCCTTCGGGGGAGCAGTACTTC.

J is TRBJ2-7 and V is TRBV25-1; a weak D match, TRBD2 (6 bases). The CDR3 has 12 amino acids. Germline assignment: CDR1 MGHDK and CDR2 SYGVNS. The V end lost 8 bases, the J end lost 6 bases, and 14 bases lay between the germline ends. CDR3 bases: TGTGCCAGCCGGAGGGGCGGGTTCGAGCAGTACTTC. It is translated as CASRRGGFEQYF.

The chain joins TRBV28 to TRBJ1-6; D may be TRBD1 (6 bases). Trimming removed 6 bases from V and 7 bases from J, with 13 bases in between. CDR1 MDHEN and CDR2 SYDVKM come from the germline V gene. The CDR3 spans 14 residues. The CDR3 DNA follows: TGTGCCAGCAGATGGACAGCAGGCAATTCACCCCTCCACTTT. Translating it yields CASRWTAGNSPLHF.

CDR3 residues: CASSFGGPEAFF. CDR3 coding DNA: TGTGCCAGCAGTTTTGGGGGGCCTGAAGCTTTCTTT. The chain combines TRBV12-3 or TRBV12-4 with TRBJ1-1; tentatively, D is TRBD1 (6 bases). The germline V and J ends were trimmed by 3 bases and 6 bases, with 8 bases remaining between them. The CDR3 contains 12 residues.

The gene calls are TRBV4-3 and TRBJ1-1, with D possibly TRBD1 on 5 matching bases. CDR1 is LGHNA, CDR2 YSLEER, per germline. The length of the CDR3 is 16 residues. V was pared by 0 bases and J by 1 base, with 12 bases between. The CDR3 DNA reads TGCGCCAGCAGCCAAGACAGCCCGGGGCAGAACACTGAAGCTTTCTTT. It yields the protein CASSQDSPGQNTEAFF.

V usage is TRBV9 and J usage is TRBJ2-1, with TRBD2 matching 8 bases. This CDR3 region has 16 residues. Germline lookup yields CDR1 SGDLS and CDR2 YYNGEE. Trimming took 2 bases from V and 5 from J; bases not matched to a gene: 9. The CDR3 coding sequence is TGTGCCAGCAGCGTCGAAGCGGGGGCCCACAACAATGAGCAGTTCTTC. This gives the protein CASSVEAGAHNNEQFF.

J is TRBJ2-7 and V is TRBV5-1, with 12 bases aligning to TRBD2. CDR1 is SGHRS and CDR2 is YFSETQ in the germline V gene. CDR3 length: 14 residues. Losses at the gene ends were 4 bases for V and 7 bases for J; bases not matched to a gene: 6. The CDR3 is CASSPSGGAWEQYF. The CDR3 DNA is TGCGCCAGCAGCCCTAGCGGGGGGGCCTGGGAGCAGTACTTC. Filled out from reference TRBV5-1 and TRBJ2-7, the complete variable domain reads KAGVTQTPRYLIKTRGQQVTLSCSPISGHRSVSWYQQTPGQGLQFLFEYFSETQRNKGNFPGRFSGRQFSNSRSEMNVSTLELGDSALYLCASSPSGGAWEQYFGPGTRLTVT.